Listed here is a single TCR beta chain. Other DNA sequences of this sample code for an identical CDR3. The sample is drawn from a study of blood T cell repertoires in COVID-19. Generated by immunoSEQ multiplex PCR, the TCRdb table keeps only in-frame clones and is missing some. The sample lists about 220,000 clones; about 85% were seen once. V lost 0 bases and J lost 0, with 6 bases in between. Per the germline V gene, CDR1 is MRHNA and CDR2 is SNTAGT. This CDR3 is 16 amino acids long. The genes are TRBV6-4 and TRBJ2-6; D is unresolved. Sequencing was done on a sample of PBMCs or T cells enriched from blood (not recorded which). This receptor was taken from a woman in her twenties or thirties who had recovered from COVID-19. This CDR3 is CASSDSTSSGANVLTF. The CDR3 DNA sequence: TGTGCCAGCAGTGACTCAACCAGCTCTGGGGCCAACGTCCTGACTTTC.